Below, 28 T cell receptor beta chains from the same sample are listed, as sequenced in a study of cytomegalovirus exposure and HLA in healthy donors. The PCR used 60 Vbeta and 13 Jbeta primers. Clones were sequenced by immunoSEQ multiplex PCR, and TCRdb holds only the in-frame ones, with some missing. This sample has more than 100,000 clones, with around 74% found just once. Sequencing was done on a sample of PBMCs. The receptor source for this set is a man between 60 and 75 years old in good health and CMV-seropositive.

This chain links TRBV10-1 with TRBJ2-7; D possibly corresponds to TRBD1 (6 bases). The CDR3 covers 13 residues. V lost 3 bases to trimming and J lost 5 bases, with 11 bases between them. Germline lookup yields CDR1 WNHNN and CDR2 SYGVQD (reference sequence). The CDR3 nucleotides are TGCGCCAGCAGTGAACCAGGGGACCACGAGCAGTACTTC. Translated, it gives CASSEPGDHEQYF.

This clone was counted once. In nucleotides, the CDR3 is TGTGCCAGCAGCGCCGGGGTGAACACCGGGGAGCTGTTTTTT. It translates to CASSAGVNTGELFF. The chain is built from TRBV11-1 and TRBJ2-2; the D gene is possibly TRBD2 (5 bases). This CDR3 has 14 residues. Trimming pared 5 bases from V and 1 base from J, leaving 8 bases between. Germline V gene sequence: CDR1 SGHAT, CDR2 FQDESV (reference sequence).

Here the CDR3 reads CASSLAWGGGQETQYF. The CDR3 bases are TGTGCCAGCAGCTTAGCTTGGGGAGGGGGTCAAGAGACCCAGTACTTC. This chain joins TRBV7-2 and TRBJ2-5, with D perhaps matching TRBD2 (7 bases). Deletions cut 0 bases from V and 2 bases from J, with 13 bases between. Germline V CDR1 and CDR2: SGHTA, FQGNSA. This CDR3 region has 16 residues.

V gene TRBV12-5 combines with J gene TRBJ2-1; 10 positions agree with TRBD2. The CDR3 has 12 amino acids. Germline CDR1 reads LGHNT; CDR2 reads FRNRAP. Trimming cost V 9 bases and J 5 bases; bases outside gene matches: 1. CDR3 amino acids: CASTSGNNEQFF. As DNA, the CDR3 is TGTGCTAGCACTAGCGGGAACAATGAGCAGTTCTTC.

This clone appeared a few times. This chain links TRBV5-1 with TRBJ2-7, with D unresolved. In germline, CDR1 is SGHRS, CDR2 YFSETQ. The CDR3 totals 13 residues. Trimming cost V 1 base and J 0 bases, with 5 bases left between them. The CDR3 here is CASSLSLSYEQYF. CDR3 nucleotide sequence: TGCGCCAGCAGCTTGTCACTCTCCTACGAGCAGTACTTC.

The chain joins TRBV11-1 to TRBJ1-3; 7 bases are shared with TRBD1. V shed 4 bases, J shed 2 bases, and the junction held 2 bases outside the gene matches. The germline V gene has CDR1 SGHAT and CDR2 FQDESV (reference sequence). There are 14 residues in the CDR3. The CDR3 reads CASSYDRAGNTIYF. The CDR3 DNA is TGTGCCAGCAGCTACGACAGGGCTGGAAACACCATATATTTT.

The sample holds a few counts of this clone. The CDR3 nucleotides are TGTGCCAGCAGCAAAGGACTAGCGGGTACCTACGAGCAGTACTTC. Protein product: CASSKGLAGTYEQYF. This chain joins TRBV2 and TRBJ2-7, with TRBD2 matching over 11 bases. This CDR3 region has 15 residues. With 6 bases clipped from V and 2 bases from J, the junction kept 6 bases outside the gene matches. Germline V lookup: CDR1 SNHLY, CDR2 FYNNEI.

The chain joins TRBV28 to TRBJ1-4; TRBD1 might be the D (6 bases). This CDR3 spans 14 amino acids. The germline gives CDR1 MDHEN, CDR2 SYDVKM. V gave up 3 bases and J gave up 6 bases, with 11 bases separating them. CDR3 sequence: CASSLNREYEKLFF. CDR3 DNA sequence: TGTGCCAGCAGTTTGAACAGGGAGTATGAAAAACTGTTTTTT.

This clone was found once. CDR3 loop: CSVPRGLDEQFF. CDR3 coding DNA: TGCAGCGTTCCCAGGGGGCTGGATGAGCAGTTCTTC. The V call is TRBV29-1, the J call TRBJ2-1; 8 bases agree with TRBD1. Germline CDR1 is SQVTM and CDR2 is ANQGSEA. Germline trimming cut 5 bases from V and 8 bases from J; bases unmatched to any gene: 5. This CDR3 contains 12 residues.

The genes are TRBV7-9 and TRBJ2-7; 7 bases are a match to TRBD2. CDR1 is SEHNR and CDR2 is FQNEAQ in the germline V gene (reference sequence). The CDR3 runs to 12 residues. Trimming at V came to 4 bases and at J to 7 bases, leaving 4 bases not matched to a gene. The CDR3 DNA follows: TGTGCCAGCAGCTCAGGGCGGGGGGAGCAGTACTTC. Its translation: CASSSGRGEQYF.

The chain links TRBV2 to TRBJ2-7; TRBD2 matches 7 bases. The germline gives CDR1 SNHLY, CDR2 FYNNEI. This CDR3 region has 12 residues. V trimming: 6 bases; J trimming: 2 bases; junction bases outside the gene matches: 1. CDR3 residues: CASRAGAYEQYF. The CDR3, as DNA: TGTGCCAGCAGGGCGGGAGCCTACGAGCAGTACTTC.

The chain joins TRBV18 to TRBJ2-7; TRBD1 matches 8 bases. The CDR3 has 14 residues. Germline V gene lookup returns CDR1 KGHSH and CDR2 LQKENI. Unmatched junction bases numbered 5, after V lost 2 bases and J lost 5 bases. The CDR3 sequence is CASSPEDRVNEQYF. Here the CDR3 DNA reads TGTGCCAGCTCACCAGAGGACAGGGTCAACGAGCAGTACTTC.

The genes are TRBV7-8 and TRBJ2-5; TRBD1 aligns across 8 bases. Trimming removed 4 bases from V and 5 bases from J; junction bases left unmatched: 12. Germline V CDR1 and CDR2: SGHVS, FQNEAQ. This CDR3 contains 16 residues. The CDR3: CASSSLLQGAEETQYF. The CDR3 DNA reads as TGTGCCAGCAGCTCACTCCTGCAGGGGGCGGAGGAGACCCAGTACTTC.

Comment on this clone: An end of the junction does not agree with germline; a read error may underlie this. V gene TRBV7-9 combines with J gene TRBJ2-7; TRBD1 matches 8 bases. Germline V lookup: CDR1 SEHNR, CDR2 FQNEAQ (reference sequence). The CDR3 length is 12 residues. The CDR3 DNA follows: TGTTCCAGCAGCTTTTCCGGGACAGGCACCTACTTC. Protein sequence: CSSSFSGTGTYF.

The table lists this clone with a count of one. The chain links TRBV19 to TRBJ1-2; D unresolved. There are 17 residues in the CDR3. From germline, CDR1 is LNHDA and CDR2 SQIVND (reference sequence). Trimming removed 3 bases from V and 4 bases from J, with 21 bases in between. The DNA of the CDR3 is TGTGCCAGTAGTATTCGAGGGTGGGAGCGGTTGGGCTATGGCTACACCTTC. Amino acids: CASSIRGWERLGYGYTF.

V is TRBV7-8 and J is TRBJ2-7, with D tentatively TRBD1 (6 bases). The germline gives CDR1 SGHVS, CDR2 FQNEAQ. The CDR3 has 13 amino acids. Trimming removed 5 bases from V and 4 bases from J, with 12 bases in between. The CDR3 DNA reads as TGTGCCAGCAGCATTGTACAGGGTTACGAGCAGTACTTC. Translation gives CASSIVQGYEQYF.

V is TRBV5-4 and J is TRBJ2-3, with a possible D match to TRBD1 (5 bases). With 3 bases removed from V and 5 bases from J, the gap between germline ends came to 10 bases. This CDR3 region has 13 residues. From germline, CDR1 is SGHNT and CDR2 YYREEE (reference sequence). The CDR3 spells CASSWGVGDTQYF. Here the CDR3 DNA reads TGTGCCAGCAGCTGGGGCGTGGGAGATACGCAGTATTTT.

Only a few counts were recorded for this clone. The chain has TRBV30 and TRBJ1-1, with no clear D. V lost 0 bases and J lost 3, with 17 bases in between. CDR1 is GTSNPN, CDR2 SVGIG, per germline (reference sequence). The CDR3 totals 16 residues. The CDR3 DNA reads as TGTGCCTGGAGTGTGGTGGGCATCTCCCATGACACTGAAGCTTTCTTT. Protein: CAWSVVGISHDTEAFF.

The chain employs TRBV27 and TRBJ1-1, with a weak D call TRBD1 (6 bases). This CDR3 has 14 residues. The germline CDR1 and CDR2 sequences are MNHEY and SMNVEV (reference sequence). V shed 5 bases and J shed 4 bases, with 14 bases lying between them. The CDR3 sequence is CASSPYTRGTEAFF. CDR3 sequence (DNA): TGTGCCAGCAGTCCATATACCAGGGGCACTGAAGCTTTCTTT.

The genes are TRBV10-3 and TRBJ1-1; 7 positions agree with TRBD1. Unmatched junction bases numbered 5, after V lost 6 bases and J lost 1 base. Germline CDR1 ENHRY, CDR2 SYGVKD. The CDR3 covers 14 residues. DNA for the CDR3: TGTGCCATCAGCGCAGGGGGTGGGAACACTGAAGCTTTCTTT. Its protein product is CAISAGGGNTEAFF.

The chain employs TRBV5-6 and TRBJ1-5; the match to TRBD1 covers 7 bases. The CDR3 is 19 residues long. CDR1 and CDR2 (germline): SGHDT, YYEEEE. V shed 0 bases, J shed 1 base, and the junction held 13 bases outside the gene matches. The CDR3 protein is CASSLGLGAGGLSNQPQHF. The CDR3 DNA sequence: TGTGCCAGCAGCTTGGGTTTGGGGGCAGGGGGATTGAGCAATCAGCCCCAGCATTTT.

This clone was seen just once. This chain joins TRBV30 and TRBJ1-1, with a weak D call TRBD1 (5 bases). The V end was cut by 0 bases, the J end by 0 bases, with 17 bases between. The CDR3 has 17 residues. The germline V gene has CDR1 GTSNPN and CDR2 SVGIG (reference sequence). The CDR3 bases are TGTGCCTGGAGTGTTAGTGGTAGGGGTAGCATGAACACTGAAGCTTTCTTT. This translates into CAWSVSGRGSMNTEAFF.

The chain joins TRBV2 to TRBJ2-7; 12 bases line up with TRBD2. The ends lost 5 bases at V and 13 bases at J; junction bases unmatched: 3. CDR3 length equals 11 residues. The germline CDR1 and CDR2 sequences are SNHLY and FYNNEI. CDR3 amino acids: CASSPSGREYF. The CDR3 DNA sequence: TGTGCCAGCAGTCCTAGCGGGAGGGAATACTTC.

Only one count was recorded for this clone. V usage is TRBV5-1 and J usage is TRBJ1-2, with D maybe TRBD1 (5 bases). The CDR3 extends over 16 amino acids. Germline V gene lookup returns CDR1 SGHRS and CDR2 YFSETQ. Trimming pared 0 bases from V and 4 bases from J, leaving 16 bases between. CDR3 nucleotides: TGCGCCAGCAGCTTGGGAGGATCGGGGGTCCCCTATGGCTACACCTTC. It translates to CASSLGGSGVPYGYTF.

This chain joins TRBV6-6 and TRBJ2-7; 7 bases fit TRBD2. The CDR3 is 13 amino acids. CDR1 MNHNY and CDR2 SVGAGI come from the germline V gene (reference sequence). Germline trimming cut 9 bases from V and 0 bases from J; bases unmatched to any gene: 5. CDR3 nucleotide sequence: TGTGCCAGTACCGGGGGGAACTCCTACGAGCAGTACTTC. Its translation: CASTGGNSYEQYF.

This chain joins TRBV9 and TRBJ2-3, with unresolved D. From germline, CDR1 is SGDLS and CDR2 YYNGEE. V was cut by 2 bases and J by 5 bases, with 12 bases left in between. The CDR3 covers 14 residues. Written as DNA, the CDR3 is TGTGCCAGCAGCGTTCCGAACGGTGGAGATACGCAGTATTTT. Protein product: CASSVPNGGDTQYF.

The chain links TRBV4-1 to TRBJ2-5, with TRBD2 matching 8 bases. Germline V gene lookup returns CDR1 MGHRA and CDR2 YSYEKL. Trimming took 6 bases from V and 1 from J; bases not matched to a gene: 7. This CDR3 is built from 15 residues. The CDR3 loop is CASSLSGGPQETQYF. CDR3 coding DNA: TGCGCCAGCAGTCTGAGCGGGGGCCCCCAAGAGACCCAGTACTTC.

As for this clone: Mismatch with germline at one junction end may stem from a read error. The same CDR3 is also encoded by other DNA sequences in this sample. The chain uses TRBV9 and TRBJ2-7; D is possibly TRBD2 (6 bases). CDR3 size: 15 residues. CDR1 SGDLS and CDR2 YYNGEE come from the germline V gene. The CDR3 nucleotides are TGTGCCAGCAGCGCGGGAGATGCAAGCTCCTACGAACAGTACTTC. It specifies CASSAGDASSYEQYF.